This TCR beta chain was identified in a study of long-term antiretroviral therapy in people with HIV. About the research overall: By about a decade, the earliest samples predate the 2015 immediate-ART recommendation. Notes on the study in general: Adherence to ART, viral resistance and therapy changes lacked any data. HIV repertoires spanned narrower CDR3 length ranges than controls. Relative to transplant donor controls, diversity remained lower despite increasing after ART.

This was the immunoSEQ v3.0 assay at survey level. Sequencing used immunoSEQ multiplex PCR; TCRdb keeps in-frame clones, though not all of them. Of just over 20,000 clones in the sample, almost 85% are singletons; the top ten hold 3.5% to 6%. This clone occurred once. The antigen is unknown. From germline, CDR1 is SQVTM and CDR2 ANQGSEA. V lost 8 bases and J lost 0, with 13 bases in between. The CDR3 has 13 amino acids. This clonotype was obtained from a man aged 18 to 35 with HIV. Sequenced material: unsorted PBMCs, taken 0.5 years after starting antiretroviral therapy. This rearrangement joins TRBV29-1 to TRBJ1-2; no firm D call. CDR3 coding DNA: TGCAGCATACAAGGCGTCTCTAACTATGGCTACACCTTC. Translated: CSIQGVSNYGYTF.